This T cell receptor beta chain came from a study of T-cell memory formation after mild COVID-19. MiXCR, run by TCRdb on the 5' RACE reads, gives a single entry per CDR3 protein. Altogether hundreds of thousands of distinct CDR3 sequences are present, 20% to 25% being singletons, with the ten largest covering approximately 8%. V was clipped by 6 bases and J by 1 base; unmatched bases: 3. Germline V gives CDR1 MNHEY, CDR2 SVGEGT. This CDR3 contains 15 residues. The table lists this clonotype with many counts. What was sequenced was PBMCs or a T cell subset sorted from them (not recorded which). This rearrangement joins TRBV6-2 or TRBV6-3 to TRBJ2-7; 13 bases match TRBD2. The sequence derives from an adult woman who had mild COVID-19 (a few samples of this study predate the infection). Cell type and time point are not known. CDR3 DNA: TGTGCCAGCAGCCCACTAGCGGGAGGGTCCTACGAGCAGTACTTC. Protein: CASSPLAGGSYEQYF.